These 24 T cell receptor beta chains were all obtained from the same sample, sequenced in a study of blood T cell repertoires in COVID-19. Data came from immunoSEQ multiplex PCR; TCRdb stores just in-frame clones and leaves some out. The sample has approximately 450,000 clones; about 89% are singletons. Material for sequencing was peripheral blood. These receptors all come from a woman aged 25 to 39 with acute or convalescent COVID-19.

The V call is TRBV25-1, the J call TRBJ1-4, with D unresolved. The ends were cut back, 1 base at V and 7 bases at J, with 13 bases in the middle. The CDR3 has 15 residues. Germline V gene data show CDR1 as MGHDK and CDR2 as SYGVNS. CDR3 coding DNA: TGTGCCAGCAGTGAATGGGGAAGTGAGGGTGAAAAACTGTTTTTT. Amino acid sequence: CASSEWGSEGEKLFF.

This sequence joins TRBV6-5 and TRBJ2-7; D is possibly TRBD1 (6 bases). The CDR3 length is 13 residues. Deletions cut 10 bases from V and 3 bases from J, with 16 bases between. Germline V gene sequence: CDR1 MNHEY, CDR2 SVGAGI. This chain's CDR3 is CATALRDNYEQYF. As DNA, the CDR3 is TGTGCCACCGCACTCCGGGACAACTACGAGCAGTACTTC.

The chain is built from TRBV29-1 and TRBJ2-3; D is uncertain. The germline gives CDR1 SQVTM, CDR2 ANQGSEA. The CDR3 is 15 residues long. The V end was cut by 7 bases, the J end by 8 bases, with 25 bases between. This CDR3 is CSGAPQANRVGTQYF. For the CDR3, the DNA is TGCAGCGGCGCCCCACAAGCTAATCGGGTCGGTACGCAGTATTTT.

The rearrangement joins TRBV6-5 to TRBJ2-2; D unresolved. The germline CDR1 and CDR2 sequences are MNHEY and SVGAGI. V lost 8 bases and J lost 2, with 12 bases in between. The CDR3 runs 14 residues. CDR3 sequence reads: CASGLDSNTGELFF. Here the CDR3 DNA reads TGTGCCAGCGGCCTAGATTCCAACACCGGGGAGCTGTTTTTT.

J is TRBJ1-2 and V is TRBV29-1, with 7 bases identical to TRBD1. V shed 2 bases and J 4 bases; nucleotides not matched to a gene: 10. Germline V CDR1 and CDR2: SQVTM, ANQGSEA. The CDR3 consists of 15 residues. CDR3 nucleotides: TGCAGCGTTGAAACCTCCGGGACAGCGACCTATGGCTACACCTTC. It specifies CSVETSGTATYGYTF.

V gene TRBV2 combines with J gene TRBJ2-1; 11 nucleotides line up with TRBD2. The V gene end was trimmed by 5 bases and the J gene end by 1 base; junction bases not matched to a gene: 4. In germline, CDR1 is SNHLY, CDR2 FYNNEI. The CDR3 spans 16 residues. For the CDR3, the DNA is TGTGCCAGCAGTACGGGACTAGCGGATTCCTACAATGAGCAGTTCTTC. Protein sequence: CASSTGLADSYNEQFF.

The rearrangement uses TRBV4-1 and TRBJ1-5; no reliable D call. This CDR3 comprises 17 residues. The germline gives CDR1 MGHRA, CDR2 YSYEKL. The V end lost 0 bases, the J end lost 4 bases, and 16 bases lay between the germline ends. The CDR3 nucleotides are TGCGCCAGCAGCCAAGATCGGCCGGGGATGGGGAATCAGCCCCAGCATTTT. Translated, it gives CASSQDRPGMGNQPQHF.

The chain employs TRBV4-1 and TRBJ2-4, with a possible D match to TRBD2 (6 bases). The CDR3 totals 14 residues. Per the germline V gene, CDR1 is MGHRA and CDR2 is YSYEKL. Trimming left V 3 bases short and J 8 bases short, with 14 bases between. This CDR3 reads CASSHLLAVDIQYF. In nucleotides, the CDR3 is TGCGCCAGCAGCCATCTCTTAGCGGTAGACATTCAGTACTTC.

CDR3 nucleotides: TGCGCCACCTCACCGGGACTAGCGGGGGGGAATACCTACGAGCAGTACTTC. It translates to CATSPGLAGGNTYEQYF. The V call is TRBV10-1, the J call TRBJ2-7; 16 bases are a match to TRBD2. CDR3 length: 17 residues. Trimming removed 10 bases from V and 2 bases from J; junction bases left unmatched: 11. Germline CDR1 and CDR2: WNHNN and SYGVQD (reference sequence).

J is TRBJ2-1 and V is TRBV7-2; 9 bases align to TRBD1. Germline lookup yields CDR1 SGHTA and CDR2 FQGNSA. Trimming removed 6 bases from V and 6 bases from J; junction bases left unmatched: 6. This CDR3 has 14 residues. The CDR3 region has the DNA TGTGCCAGCAGATATGGGACAGGGCCCAATGAGCAGTTCTTC. It codes for CASRYGTGPNEQFF. The whole variable domain, remainder taken from reference TRBV7-2 and TRBJ2-1, is GAGVSQSPSNKVTEKGKDVELRCDPISGHTALYWYRQSLGQGLEFLIYFQGNSAPDKSGLPSDRFSAERTGGSVSTLTIQRTQQEDSAVYLCASRYGTGPNEQFFGPGTRLTVL.

As regards this clone: The sample holds other DNA sequences that translate to the same CDR3. Written as DNA, the CDR3 is TGTGCCAGCTCACCGGGGGCCCAAGAGACCCAGTACTTC. Its protein product is CASSPGAQETQYF. The V and J genes are TRBV18 and TRBJ2-5; D perhaps matches TRBD1 (6 bases). Germline loops: CDR1 KGHSH, CDR2 LQKENI. The CDR3 loop spans 13 amino acids. V gave up 3 bases and J gave up 1 base, with 6 bases separating them.

This chain uses TRBV5-1 with TRBJ2-1, with TRBD2 matching over 9 bases. This CDR3 comprises 15 residues. J lost 3 bases, V lost 4 bases, and 5 bases had no gene match. Germline values: CDR1 SGHRS, CDR2 YFSETQ. The CDR3 nucleotides are TGCGCCAGCAGCATTAGCGGGGGTGTCTACAATGAGCAGTTCTTC. This sequence encodes CASSISGGVYNEQFF.

The genes are TRBV19 and TRBJ1-2; 7 bases match TRBD1. J was trimmed by 1 base and V by 6 bases; bases with no gene match: 11. CDR1 LNHDA and CDR2 SQIVND come from the germline V gene (reference sequence). This CDR3 comprises 16 residues. The CDR3 loop is CASRTTSGGNNYGYTF. The CDR3 nucleotides read TGTGCCAGTAGGACCACGTCAGGGGGGAATAACTATGGCTACACCTTC.

This chain uses TRBV7-9 with TRBJ2-2, with 7 bases matching TRBD1. Per the germline V gene, CDR1 is SEHNR and CDR2 is FQNEAQ (reference sequence). There are 13 residues in the CDR3. V lost 6 bases, J lost 5 bases, and 3 bases stayed unmatched. CDR3 protein: CASRPTGTGELFF. The CDR3 bases are TGTGCCAGCAGACCGACAGGGACCGGGGAGCTGTTTTTT. Full variable domain (outside the CDR3, taken from reference TRBV7-9 and TRBJ2-2): DTGVSQNPRHKITKRGQNVTFRCDPISEHNRLYWYRQTLGQGPEFLTYFQNEAQLEKSRLLSDRFSAERPKGSFSTLEIQRTEQGDSAMYLCASRPTGTGELFFGEGSRLTVL.

The rearrangement joins TRBV19 to TRBJ2-7; 9 positions agree with TRBD1. The CDR3 is 15 residues long. V was clipped by 4 bases and J by 7 bases; unmatched bases: 11. Germline lookup yields CDR1 LNHDA and CDR2 SQIVND (reference sequence). The chain's CDR3 is CASSRGPQGAGEQYF. In nucleotides, the CDR3 is TGTGCCAGTAGTAGGGGCCCACAGGGGGCGGGAGAGCAGTACTTC.

The rearrangement links TRBV7-9 to TRBJ2-1; 11 bases fit TRBD1. Germline CDR1 is SEHNR and CDR2 is FQNEAQ (reference sequence). Losses at the gene ends were 5 bases for V and 7 bases for J; bases not matched to a gene: 10. This CDR3 region has 16 residues. The CDR3 is CASSGAGTGGRNEQFF. DNA of the CDR3: TGTGCCAGCAGCGGGGCCGGGACAGGGGGGAGAAATGAGCAGTTCTTC.

The chain couples TRBV10-2 to TRBJ2-3; 12 nucleotides agree with TRBD2. Germline lookup yields CDR1 WSHSY and CDR2 SAAADI. Trimming at V came to 3 bases and at J to 2 bases, leaving 3 bases not matched to a gene. The CDR3 length is 16 residues. CDR3: CASSETSGGNTDTQYF. In DNA form, the CDR3 reads TGCGCCAGCAGTGAAACTAGCGGGGGGAACACAGATACGCAGTATTTT.

The V and J genes are TRBV10-1 and TRBJ2-3; D is perhaps TRBD2 (5 bases). Germline V CDR1 and CDR2: WNHNN, SYGVQD (reference sequence). The CDR3 covers 14 residues. The V end was cut by 3 bases, the J end by 2 bases, with 9 bases between. This CDR3 is CASSEGLYTDTQYF. The CDR3 DNA reads TGCGCCAGCAGTGAAGGACTTTACACAGATACGCAGTATTTT.

The rearrangement uses TRBV19 and TRBJ1-2; no clear D. This CDR3 comprises 11 residues. V was shortened by 4 bases and J by 6 bases, with 6 bases between the two germline ends. CDR1 LNHDA and CDR2 SQIVND come from the germline V gene (reference sequence). CDR3: CASSTGNGYTF. CDR3 bases: TGTGCCAGTAGTACGGGTAATGGCTACACCTTC.

This CDR3 is CASSLGVGASGNTIYF. Here the CDR3 DNA reads TGTGCCAGCAGCTTGGGGGTGGGAGCCTCTGGAAACACCATATATTTT. The J gene is TRBJ1-3, the V gene TRBV5-5; D gene unclear. The CDR3 spans 16 residues. V lost 0 bases and J 0 bases, leaving 10 bases between the germline ends. CDR1 and CDR2 from the germline V gene are SGHKS and YYEKEE (reference sequence).

This clone was picked up one time. The V call is TRBV30, the J call TRBJ1-5, with D unclear. The length of the CDR3 is 13 residues. Germline CDR1 and CDR2: GTSNPN and SVGIG (reference sequence). Trimming stripped 0 bases from V and 6 bases from J, with 9 bases between. CDR3 sequence (DNA): TGTGCCTGGAGTGTACAGCCGAGTCAGCCCCAGCATTTT. This gives the protein CAWSVQPSQPQHF.

The genes are TRBV27 and TRBJ1-1; D is undetermined. Trimming pared 0 bases from V and 4 bases from J, leaving 12 bases between. The CDR3 is 15 amino acids. In germline, CDR1 is MNHEY, CDR2 SMNVEV (reference sequence). CDR3 in DNA: TGTGCCAGCAGTTTATCGAGCGGGGTTGCCACTGAAGCTTTCTTT. Translating it yields CASSLSSGVATEAFF.

This chain joins TRBV28 and TRBJ2-7; possibly TRBD1 for D (6 bases). V shed 7 bases and J shed 2 bases, with 9 bases lying between them. The CDR3 consists of 12 residues. Germline values: CDR1 MDHEN, CDR2 SYDVKM. The CDR3 loop is CASINRAYEQYF. The CDR3 DNA follows: TGTGCCAGCATAAACAGGGCCTACGAGCAGTACTTC.

The count of this clone is one. The chain combines TRBV7-2 with TRBJ2-1; the match to TRBD2 covers 13 bases. The CDR3 contains 19 residues. Germline loops: CDR1 SGHTA, CDR2 FQGNSA. J lost 0 bases, V lost 3 bases, and 8 bases had no gene match. The CDR3 DNA is TGTGCCAGCAGCTTTGTCGGGACTAGCGGGATGAGCTCCTACAATGAGCAGTTCTTC. It is translated as CASSFVGTSGMSSYNEQFF.